This entry is about one T cell receptor (beta chain). The data were obtained in a study of blood T cell repertoires in COVID-19. The wider study: Italy, Spain and the United States were the sources of the convalescent and acute COVID-19 samples.

How the authors handled the data: Counts of nucleated cells, estimated from reference gene primer amplification, were obtained. Repertoires were generated with immunoSEQ multiplex PCR, while TCRdb's copy carries only in-frame clones and drops some. The D gene and trimming were derived from the DNA, and the V and J assignments and clone size from that table. The sample lists approximately 210,000 clones, approximately 87% occurring once. V shed 5 bases, J shed 4 bases, and the junction held 6 bases outside the gene matches. The CDR3 loop spans 14 amino acids. Germline CDR1 reads MNHEY; CDR2 reads SMNVEV (reference sequence).

The sequenced sample consisted of peripheral blood. The chain couples TRBV27 to TRBJ2-7, with 9 bases lining up with TRBD2. This receptor was taken from a woman between 65 and 79 years old with acute or convalescent COVID-19. This chain's CDR3 is CASSVLAGRYEQYF. CDR3 DNA sequence: TGTGCCAGCAGTGTCCTAGCGGGAAGGTACGAGCAGTACTTC.